This passage covers 24 T cell receptor beta chains from one sample sequenced in a study of cytomegalovirus exposure and HLA in healthy donors. The PCR ran on 60 Vbeta and 13 Jbeta primers. Assay used: immunoSEQ multiplex PCR; TCRdb lists only in-frame clones, some missing. The table has some 120,000 clones, 80% to 90% seen once. The sample taken for sequencing was PBMCs. The source is a male donor in good health and CMV-seropositive.

The J gene is TRBJ1-2, the V gene TRBV2; possible D gene TRBD1, 5 bases. In germline, CDR1 is SNHLY, CDR2 FYNNEI. The CDR3 totals 12 residues. The V end lost 8 bases, the J end lost 7 bases, and 14 bases lay between the germline ends. The CDR3 sequence is CASVGRVTGYTF. CDR3 DNA sequence: TGTGCCAGCGTTGGCAGGGTAACTGGCTACACCTTC.

In nucleotides, the CDR3 is TGTGCCAGCAGTGAGGACAACTTTTCCTATGGCTACACCTTC. It codes for CASSEDNFSYGYTF. The chain joins TRBV6-1 to TRBJ1-2, with D perhaps TRBD1 (5 bases). The CDR3 length is 14 residues. Germline assignment: CDR1 MNHNS and CDR2 SASEGT. V dropped 3 bases and J dropped 4 bases, with 12 bases sitting between them.

The V gene is TRBV7-3, the J gene TRBJ2-5; 8 bases line up with TRBD1. This CDR3 region has 15 residues. Germline CDR1 reads SGHTA; CDR2 reads FQGTGA. Trimming at V came to 0 bases and at J to 5 bases, leaving 5 bases not matched to a gene. The CDR3 nucleotides read TGTGCCAGCAGCTTAACCGCGGACAGGGCCGAGACCCAGTACTTC. It codes for CASSLTADRAETQYF. Based on the CDR3 plus reference TRBV7-3 and TRBJ2-5, the full variable domain is GAGVSQTPSNKVTEKGKYVELRCDPISGHTALYWYRQSLGQGPEFLIYFQGTGAADDSGLPNDRFFAVRPEGSVSTLKIQRTERGDSAVYLCASSLTADRAETQYFGPGTRLLVL.

The chain combines TRBV7-9 with TRBJ2-3, with 8 nucleotides matching TRBD2. The J segment lost 3 bases and the V segment lost 3 bases, leaving 5 bases of the junction unmatched. Germline loops: CDR1 SEHNR, CDR2 FQNEAQ (reference sequence). CDR3 length equals 15 residues. The CDR3 bases are TGTGCCAGCAGCTTCTTAGCGGGATTGACAGATACGCAGTATTTT. Translating gives CASSFLAGLTDTQYF.

This chain links TRBV5-4 with TRBJ2-7, with 11 bases that match TRBD2. Germline trimming cut 2 bases from V and 5 bases from J; bases unmatched to any gene: 3. CDR3 length equals 14 residues. CDR1 and CDR2 from the germline V gene are SGHNT and YYREEE (reference sequence). The DNA of the CDR3 is TGTGCCAGCAGCTTAGATAGCGGGAGGGACGAGCAGTACTTC. Translation gives CASSLDSGRDEQYF.

The chain links TRBV5-1 to TRBJ2-1; 8 bases map to TRBD1. J lost 5 bases, V lost 5 bases, and 9 bases had no gene match. CDR3 size: 15 residues. CDR1 is SGHRS, CDR2 YFSETQ, per germline. The CDR3 spells CASSWAGGDNNEQFF. For the CDR3, the DNA is TGCGCCAGCAGTTGGGCAGGGGGCGATAACAATGAGCAGTTCTTC. Full variable domain (remainder filled in from reference TRBV5-1 and TRBJ2-1): KAGVTQTPRYLIKTRGQQVTLSCSPISGHRSVSWYQQTPGQGLQFLFEYFSETQRNKGNFPGRFSGRQFSNSRSEMNVSTLELGDSALYLCASSWAGGDNNEQFFGPGTRLTVL.

This chain links TRBV5-6 with TRBJ1-2; possible D gene TRBD1, 6 bases. Per the germline V gene, CDR1 is SGHDT and CDR2 is YYEEEE. The CDR3 extends over 15 amino acids. The V end lost 7 bases, the J end lost 3 bases, and 19 bases lay between the germline ends. The CDR3 region has the DNA TGTGCCAGCTTTCGACAGGTTTTTCTTGACTATGGCTACACCTTC. Protein sequence: CASFRQVFLDYGYTF.

For the CDR3, the DNA is TGTGCCTGGGGGAGGACTAGGCACATTCAGTACTTC. Encoded protein: CAWGRTRHIQYF. This chain links TRBV30 with TRBJ2-4; 7 nucleotides agree with TRBD2. The CDR3 spans 12 residues. Per the germline V gene, CDR1 is GTSNPN and CDR2 is SVGIG (reference sequence). The V gene end was trimmed by 5 bases and the J gene end by 8 bases; junction bases not matched to a gene: 6.

The rearrangement joins TRBV13 to TRBJ1-1, with 11 bases lining up with TRBD1. The junction had 0 bases not matched to a gene; V was cut back by 3 bases and J by 3 bases. Germline CDR1 reads PRHDT; CDR2 reads FYEKMQ (reference sequence). This CDR3 comprises 14 residues. CDR3: CASSLGQGDTEAFF. The CDR3 DNA is TGTGCCAGCAGCTTGGGACAGGGGGACACTGAAGCTTTCTTT.

The chain combines TRBV4-3 with TRBJ2-2, with 15 bases aligning to TRBD2. Trimming cost V 4 bases and J 3 bases; bases outside gene matches: 3. CDR1 is LGHNA and CDR2 is YSLEER in the germline V gene. CDR3 size: 17 residues. In DNA, the CDR3 is TGCGCCAGCAGCCGTGGACTAGCGGGAGGGTACACCGGGGAGCTGTTTTTT. It yields the protein CASSRGLAGGYTGELFF.

V and J are TRBV7-3 and TRBJ1-1; no clear D. CDR1 is SGHTA, CDR2 FQGTGA, per germline. The CDR3 covers 13 residues. With 3 bases removed from V and 4 bases from J, the gap between germline ends came to 9 bases. The CDR3, as DNA: TGTGCCAGCAGCTTTGGCGAGGGCACTGAAGCTTTCTTT. Protein sequence: CASSFGEGTEAFF.

This chain joins TRBV28 and TRBJ1-6; weak D call: TRBD1 (5 bases). This CDR3 has 14 residues. Germline CDR1 reads MDHEN; CDR2 reads SYDVKM. Trimming took 5 bases from V and 7 from J, leaving 12 bases between them. The chain's CDR3 is CASSPRVRNSPLHF. Written as DNA, the CDR3 is TGTGCCAGCAGTCCCAGGGTACGGAATTCACCCCTCCACTTT.

V usage is TRBV19 and J usage is TRBJ2-1; no clear D gene. The ends were cut back, 0 bases at V and 4 bases at J, with 4 bases in the middle. The CDR3 has 13 residues. The germline V gene encodes CDR1 LNHDA and CDR2 SQIVND (reference sequence). The DNA of the CDR3 is TGTGCCAGTAGTATAGATCATTACAATGAGCAGTTCTTC. Amino acids: CASSIDHYNEQFF.

The sample holds one count of this clone. V gene TRBV30 combines with J gene TRBJ2-7; a weak D match, TRBD1 (5 bases). The germline V gene has CDR1 GTSNPN and CDR2 SVGIG (reference sequence). V was shortened by 0 bases and J by 0 bases, with 18 bases between the two germline ends. The CDR3 length is 17 residues. In DNA, the CDR3 is TGTGCCTGGAGTGTGTTAGAACAGGCTCTTTCCTCCTACGAGCAGTACTTC. Translating it yields CAWSVLEQALSSYEQYF.

CDR3 region: CSAIGQNEQYF. As DNA, the CDR3 is TGCAGTGCTATAGGACAGAACGAGCAGTACTTC. This chain connects TRBV20-1 to TRBJ2-7, with D possibly TRBD1 on 6 matching bases. The CDR3 is made up of 11 amino acids. V shed 4 bases and J shed 5 bases, with 9 bases lying between them. Germline V lookup: CDR1 DFQATT, CDR2 SNEGSKA (reference sequence).

The chain links TRBV19 to TRBJ1-5; 8 positions match TRBD1. The CDR3 has 14 amino acids. The germline V gene encodes CDR1 LNHDA and CDR2 SQIVND (reference sequence). J lost 7 bases, V lost 5 bases, and 7 bases had no gene match. The CDR3 is CASSVLRGRQPQHF. CDR3 nucleotide sequence: TGTGCCAGTAGTGTCCTCAGGGGGCGGCAGCCCCAGCATTTT.

This clone came up a few times. V gene TRBV30 combines with J gene TRBJ2-1; 7 nucleotides align to TRBD2. This CDR3 is 19 amino acids long. Trimming removed 0 bases from V and 1 base from J; junction bases left unmatched: 15. CDR1 GTSNPN and CDR2 SVGIG come from the germline V gene (reference sequence). CDR3 sequence: CAWSVRETSSIQSYNEQFF. The DNA of the CDR3 is TGTGCCTGGAGTGTACGGGAGACTAGCTCCATCCAATCCTACAATGAGCAGTTCTTC.

This sequence joins TRBV11-2 and TRBJ1-4, with 9 bases lining up with TRBD1. The V and J ends lost 6 bases and 3 bases, in that order; junction bases with no gene match: 5. In germline, CDR1 is SGHAT, CDR2 FQNNGV. The CDR3 consists of 15 residues. CDR3 in amino acids: CASRAGTGSNEKLFF. CDR3 coding DNA: TGTGCCAGCAGGGCCGGGACAGGGTCTAATGAAAAACTGTTTTTT. Drawing the rest from reference TRBV11-2 and TRBJ1-4, the complete variable domain is EAGVAQSPRYKIIEKRQSVAFWCNPISGHATLYWYQQILGQGPKLLIQFQNNGVVDDSQLPKDRFSAERLKGVDSTLKIQPAKLEDSAVYLCASRAGTGSNEKLFFGSGTQLSVL.

The V call is TRBV7-2, the J call TRBJ2-3, with D perhaps TRBD2 (5 bases). CDR3 length: 14 residues. V was clipped by 1 base and J by 3 bases, with 8 bases between them. Germline V gene lookup returns CDR1 SGHTA and CDR2 FQGNSA. DNA for the CDR3: TGTGCCAGCAGCTTAGACCGGAGGACAGATACGCAGTATTTT. This gives the protein CASSLDRRTDTQYF.

The V gene is TRBV11-2, the J gene TRBJ1-2, with TRBD1 matching over 7 bases. The CDR3 has 12 residues. With 5 bases clipped from V and 7 bases from J, the junction kept 4 bases outside the gene matches. Germline V CDR1 and CDR2: SGHAT, FQNNGV. The CDR3 region is CASSPTGAGYTF. The CDR3 DNA is TGTGCCAGCAGCCCAACAGGGGCTGGCTACACCTTC. Based on the CDR3 plus reference TRBV11-2 and TRBJ1-2, the full variable domain is EAGVAQSPRYKIIEKRQSVAFWCNPISGHATLYWYQQILGQGPKLLIQFQNNGVVDDSQLPKDRFSAERLKGVDSTLKIQPAKLEDSAVYLCASSPTGAGYTFGSGTRLTVV.

The chain recombines TRBV6-5 with TRBJ1-2, with 9 nucleotides matching TRBD1. After removal of 6 bases from V and 7 bases from J, the junction contained 12 bases not matched to a gene. CDR3 size: 15 residues. In germline, CDR1 is MNHEY, CDR2 SVGAGI. The CDR3 protein is CASSTPPGQGVGYTF. In DNA, the CDR3 is TGTGCCAGCAGCACCCCCCCGGGACAGGGTGTTGGCTACACCTTC.

V gene TRBV27 combines with J gene TRBJ2-7, with 9 bases lining up with TRBD2. V was clipped by 4 bases and J by 5 bases; unmatched bases: 6. The CDR3 sequence is 14 residues long. Germline V gene lookup returns CDR1 MNHEY and CDR2 SMNVEV (reference sequence). As DNA, the CDR3 is TGTGCCAGCAGTTGGGCGGGAGGGCCCAACGAGCAGTACTTC. Encoded protein: CASSWAGGPNEQYF.

The chain is built from TRBV7-8 and TRBJ1-2; D gene ambiguous. Trimming took off 0 bases at V and 3 bases at J, with 8 bases between the two ends. The CDR3 covers 14 residues. The V gene's germline CDR1 is SGHVS and CDR2 FQNEAQ. CDR3 DNA: TGTGCCAGCAGCTTAGCGCACCGGGACTATGGCTACACCTTC. It yields the protein CASSLAHRDYGYTF.

This clone was detected only a few times. The chain combines TRBV19 with TRBJ1-1; D is uncertain. From germline, CDR1 is LNHDA and CDR2 SQIVND (reference sequence). Trimming stripped 8 bases from V and 3 bases from J, with 10 bases between. This CDR3 is built from 12 residues. This CDR3 reads CASFWGDTEAFF. The CDR3 coding sequence is TGTGCCAGTTTCTGGGGAGACACTGAAGCTTTCTTT.